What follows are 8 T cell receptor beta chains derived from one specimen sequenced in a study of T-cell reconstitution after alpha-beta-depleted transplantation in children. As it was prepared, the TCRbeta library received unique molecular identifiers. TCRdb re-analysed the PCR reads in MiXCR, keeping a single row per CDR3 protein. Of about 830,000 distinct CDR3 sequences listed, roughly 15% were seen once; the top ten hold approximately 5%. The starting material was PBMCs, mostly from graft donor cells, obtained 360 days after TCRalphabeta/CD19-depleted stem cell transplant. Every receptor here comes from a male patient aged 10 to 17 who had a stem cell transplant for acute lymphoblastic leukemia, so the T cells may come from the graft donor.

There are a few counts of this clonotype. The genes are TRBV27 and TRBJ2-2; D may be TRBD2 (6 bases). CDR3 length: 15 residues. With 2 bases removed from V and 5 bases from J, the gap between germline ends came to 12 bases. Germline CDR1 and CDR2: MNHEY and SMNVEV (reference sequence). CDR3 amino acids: CASSLMRDETGELFF. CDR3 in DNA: TGTGCCAGCAGTTTAATGCGGGATGAGACCGGGGAGCTGTTTTTT.

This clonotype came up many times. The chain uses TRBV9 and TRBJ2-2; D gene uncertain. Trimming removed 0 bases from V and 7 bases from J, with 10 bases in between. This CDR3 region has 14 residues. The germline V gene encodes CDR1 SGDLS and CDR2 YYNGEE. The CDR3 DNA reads TGTGCCAGCAGCGTAGCTCGCGGAAGCGGGGAGCTGTTTTTT. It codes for CASSVARGSGELFF.

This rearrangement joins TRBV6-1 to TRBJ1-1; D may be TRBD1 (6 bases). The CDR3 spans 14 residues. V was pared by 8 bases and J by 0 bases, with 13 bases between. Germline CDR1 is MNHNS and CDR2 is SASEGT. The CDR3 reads CASSRTVLNTEAFF. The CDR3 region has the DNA TGTGCCAGCTCACGGACAGTCCTGAACACTGAAGCTTTCTTT.

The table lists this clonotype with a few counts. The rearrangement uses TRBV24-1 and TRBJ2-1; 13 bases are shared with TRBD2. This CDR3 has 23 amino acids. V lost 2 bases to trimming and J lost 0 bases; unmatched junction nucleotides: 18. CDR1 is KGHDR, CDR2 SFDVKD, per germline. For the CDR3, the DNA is TGTGCCACCAGTGATTCCAGGGGGAGGGGACTAGCGGGAAGGGCCTTCTCCTACAATGAGCAGTTCTTC. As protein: CATSDSRGRGLAGRAFSYNEQFF.

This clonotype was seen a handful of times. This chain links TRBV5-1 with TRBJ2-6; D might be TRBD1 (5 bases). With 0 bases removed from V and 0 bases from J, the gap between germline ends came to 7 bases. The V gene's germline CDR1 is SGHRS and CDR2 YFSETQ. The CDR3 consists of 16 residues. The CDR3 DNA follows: TGCGCCAGCAGCTTGGCGACAGTCTCTGGGGCCAACGTCCTGACTTTC. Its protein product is CASSLATVSGANVLTF. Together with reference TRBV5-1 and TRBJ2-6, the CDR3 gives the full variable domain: KAGVTQTPRYLIKTRGQQVTLSCSPISGHRSVSWYQQTPGQGLQFLFEYFSETQRNKGNFPGRFSGRQFSNSRSEMNVSTLELGDSALYLCASSLATVSGANVLTFGAGSRLTVL.

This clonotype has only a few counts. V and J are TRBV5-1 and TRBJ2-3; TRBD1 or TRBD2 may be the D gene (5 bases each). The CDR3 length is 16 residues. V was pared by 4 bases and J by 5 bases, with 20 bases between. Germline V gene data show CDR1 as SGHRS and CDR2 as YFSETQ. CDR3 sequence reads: CASSPGAGTILDTQYF. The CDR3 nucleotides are TGCGCCAGCAGCCCGGGCGCCGGGACCATACTAGATACGCAGTATTTT.

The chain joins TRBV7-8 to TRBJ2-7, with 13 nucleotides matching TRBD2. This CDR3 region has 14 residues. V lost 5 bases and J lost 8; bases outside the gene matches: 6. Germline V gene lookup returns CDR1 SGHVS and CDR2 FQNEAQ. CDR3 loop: CASSLSGLAGKQYF. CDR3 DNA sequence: TGTGCCAGCAGCCTATCGGGACTAGCGGGGAAGCAGTACTTC.

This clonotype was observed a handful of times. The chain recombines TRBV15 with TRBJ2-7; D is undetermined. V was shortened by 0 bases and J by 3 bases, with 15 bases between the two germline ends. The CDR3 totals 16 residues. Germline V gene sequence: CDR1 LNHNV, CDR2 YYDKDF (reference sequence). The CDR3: CATSREPKIPGYEQYF. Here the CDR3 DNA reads TGTGCCACCAGCAGAGAACCAAAAATCCCGGGCTACGAGCAGTACTTC.